These 20 T cell receptor beta chains share one sample of origin, sequenced in a study of cytomegalovirus exposure and HLA in healthy donors. PCR was performed using 60 Vbeta and 13 Jbeta primers. This table comes from immunoSEQ multiplex PCR, and its TCRdb copy is limited to in-frame clones, with some not included. The data show roughly 100,000 clones, over 70% seen once. The sequenced sample consisted of PBMCs. Receptors originate from a boy younger than 18 in good health and CMV-seronegative.

The V call is TRBV28, the J call TRBJ1-5, with 7 nucleotides matching TRBD1. The CDR3 has 16 amino acids. The V gene end was trimmed by 7 bases and the J gene end by 5 bases; junction bases not matched to a gene: 14. CDR1 and CDR2 from the germline V gene are MDHEN and SYDVKM. The DNA of the CDR3 is TGTGCCAGCAAGGGGTTCCTGGGGCAGGGGGATCAGCCCCAGCATTTT. This codes for CASKGFLGQGDQPQHF.

V and J are TRBV28 and TRBJ2-7, with 10 nucleotides matching TRBD2. Germline-derived CDR1 and CDR2 are MDHEN and SYDVKM. This CDR3 has 16 residues. V trimming: 5 bases; J trimming: 7 bases; junction bases outside the gene matches: 14. CDR3 DNA sequence: TGTGCCAGCAGTCCTTCGCGGCTAGCGGGGGACATGGAGCAGTACTTC. Encoded protein: CASSPSRLAGDMEQYF.

The chain combines TRBV10-3 with TRBJ2-7, with a tentative D call TRBD2 (5 bases). In germline, CDR1 is ENHRY, CDR2 SYGVKD. The CDR3 runs to 12 residues. V dropped 11 bases and J dropped 0 bases, with 11 bases sitting between them. The CDR3 reads CAAHGDSYEQYF. CDR3 sequence (DNA): TGTGCCGCACACGGGGACTCCTACGAGCAGTACTTC.

This sequence joins TRBV6-1 and TRBJ2-7; D remains unclear. V dropped 6 bases and J dropped 0 bases, with 15 bases sitting between them. This CDR3 comprises 15 residues. The germline CDR1 and CDR2 sequences are MNHNS and SASEGT. The CDR3: CASRVLVLSSYEQYF. For the CDR3, the DNA is TGTGCCAGCAGAGTTTTAGTCCTATCCTCCTACGAGCAGTACTTC.

V and J are TRBV21-1 and TRBJ2-1; the table's D call, TRBD1, was not checked against the DNA. TRBV21-1 is a listed pseudogene. The length of the CDR3 is 13 residues. The DNA of the CDR3 is TGTGCCAGCAGAAAACAGGCCCCAAGTGGGCAGTTCTTC. Residues: CASRKQAPSGQFF.

The CDR3 sequence is CASSVRDRGWETQYF. The DNA of the CDR3 is TGTGCCAGCAGTGTTAGGGACAGGGGATGGGAGACCCAGTACTTC. The chain carries TRBV2 and TRBJ2-5; TRBD1 matches at 10 bases. The CDR3 spans 15 residues. The V segment lost 4 bases and the J segment 5 bases; nucleotides outside the gene matches: 7. The germline V gene encodes CDR1 SNHLY and CDR2 FYNNEI.

The V call is TRBV7-9, the J call TRBJ1-4; possible D gene TRBD1, 6 bases. The CDR3 has 14 residues. From germline, CDR1 is SEHNR and CDR2 FQNEAQ (reference sequence). V was trimmed by 3 bases and J by 10 bases, leaving 15 bases between them. The CDR3 coding sequence is TGTGCCAGCAGCTTCGAGACAGGCGGCGTAAAACTGTTTTTT. Amino acid sequence: CASSFETGGVKLFF.

The rearrangement joins TRBV29-1 to TRBJ1-5; no clear D. V lost 6 bases and J 1 base, leaving 16 bases between the germline ends. Germline V CDR1 and CDR2: SQVTM, ANQGSEA. This CDR3 is 15 amino acids long. Here the CDR3 reads CSVAVGVGSNQPQHF. CDR3 sequence (DNA): TGCAGCGTCGCGGTAGGCGTCGGGAGCAATCAGCCCCAGCATTTT.

This chain links TRBV19 with TRBJ1-5, with unresolved D. The CDR3 spans 15 residues. Germline V gene lookup returns CDR1 LNHDA and CDR2 SQIVND (reference sequence). The ends were cut back, 3 bases at V and 4 bases at J, with 13 bases in the middle. CDR3: CASSITDLANQPQHF. CDR3 in DNA: TGTGCCAGTAGTATCACGGACCTAGCAAATCAGCCCCAGCATTTT.

V and J are TRBV6-5 and TRBJ2-7; D is perhaps TRBD1 (6 bases). The germline CDR1 and CDR2 sequences are MNHEY and SVGAGI. The CDR3 contains 11 residues. Deletions cut 10 bases from V and 5 bases from J, with 12 bases between. The CDR3 DNA is TGTGCCACCACAGGGTCACACGAGCAGTACTTC. Translating it yields CATTGSHEQYF.

The chain has TRBV5-4 and TRBJ1-1; 7 positions agree with TRBD1. This CDR3 region has 14 residues. Germline CDR1 reads SGHNT; CDR2 reads YYREEE (reference sequence). Unmatched junction bases numbered 3, after V lost 4 bases and J lost 0 bases. The CDR3 spells CASSLTGVNTEAFF. The CDR3 DNA reads TGTGCCAGCAGCCTCACAGGGGTGAACACTGAAGCTTTCTTT.

The V and J genes are TRBV6-5 and TRBJ2-1; possibly TRBD1 for D (5 bases). The CDR3 is 13 amino acids. Trimming pared 9 bases from V and 4 bases from J, leaving 13 bases between. Germline V gene lookup returns CDR1 MNHEY and CDR2 SVGAGI. The CDR3 region has the DNA TGTGCCAGTGGGGCAGGGCCTTACAATGAGCAGTTCTTC. Amino acids: CASGAGPYNEQFF.

V and J are TRBV5-6 and TRBJ2-2, with a weak D call TRBD1 (5 bases). The CDR3 extends over 17 amino acids. Per germline, CDR1 SGHDT and CDR2 YYEEEE. V lost 2 bases to trimming and J lost 3 bases, with 17 bases between them. Written as DNA, the CDR3 is TGTGCCAGCAGCTTATTGTGGGGCGCCTCGGACACCGGGGAGCTGTTTTTT. It encodes CASSLLWGASDTGELFF. Full variable domain (outside the CDR3, taken from reference TRBV5-6 and TRBJ2-2): DAGVTQSPTHLIKTRGQQVTLRCSPKSGHDTVSWYQQALGQGPQFIFQYYEEEERQRGNFPDRFSGHQFPNYSSELNVNALLLGDSALYLCASSLLWGASDTGELFFGEGSRLTVL.

V usage is TRBV2 and J usage is TRBJ2-2; 10 bases are a match to TRBD2. The germline CDR1 and CDR2 sequences are SNHLY and FYNNEI. This CDR3 has 16 residues. The J segment lost 1 base and the V segment lost 3 bases, leaving 2 bases of the junction unmatched. The CDR3 is CASSDPSGGNTGELFF. DNA of the CDR3: TGTGCCAGCAGTGACCCTAGCGGGGGGAACACCGGGGAGCTGTTTTTT.

The rearrangement joins TRBV5-1 to TRBJ1-2; D gene uncertain. V dropped 4 bases and J dropped 5 bases, with 12 bases sitting between them. This CDR3 spans 13 amino acids. Germline lookup yields CDR1 SGHRS and CDR2 YFSETQ. CDR3 DNA: TGCGCCAGCAGCACGGTCCCGCGATATGGCTACACCTTC. This translates into CASSTVPRYGYTF.

The chain couples TRBV4-1 to TRBJ2-1, with D possibly TRBD1 on 6 matching bases. V was clipped by 9 bases and J by 10 bases, with 13 bases between them. This CDR3 has 11 residues. The V gene's germline CDR1 is MGHRA and CDR2 YSYEKL. The CDR3 protein is CASTQGEEQFF. Here the CDR3 DNA reads TGCGCCAGTACACAGGGAGAGGAGCAGTTCTTC.

This chain connects TRBV15 to TRBJ1-5; D gene uncertain. This CDR3 region has 13 residues. V lost 5 bases and J 2 bases, leaving 7 bases between the germline ends. Germline V gene lookup returns CDR1 LNHNV and CDR2 YYDKDF (reference sequence). CDR3 nucleotide sequence: TGTGCCACCAGCGTGAGGCGCAATCAGCCCCAGCATTTT. It yields the protein CATSVRRNQPQHF.

V and J are TRBV29-1 and TRBJ2-5, with TRBD1 matching over 8 bases. Losses at the gene ends were 6 bases for V and 0 bases for J; bases not matched to a gene: 0. Germline V CDR1 and CDR2: SQVTM, ANQGSEA. The CDR3 has 12 residues. DNA for the CDR3: TGCAGCGTGGACAGGGACCAAGAGACCCAGTACTTC. This codes for CSVDRDQETQYF.

The chain combines TRBV5-1 with TRBJ2-1; a weak D match, TRBD1 (5 bases). The V gene's germline CDR1 is SGHRS and CDR2 YFSETQ. The CDR3 length is 13 residues. V lost 6 bases and J lost 9, with 16 bases in between. This CDR3 reads CASKLGRGSEQFF. CDR3 DNA sequence: TGCGCCAGCAAGCTTGGAAGGGGTAGTGAGCAGTTCTTC.

The rearrangement uses TRBV7-6 and TRBJ2-7; 7 nucleotides match TRBD1. This CDR3 region has 13 residues. The trim removed 5 bases at V and 3 bases at J, leaving 4 bases unmatched. Per the germline V gene, CDR1 is SGHVS and CDR2 is FNYEAQ. CDR3 bases: TGTGCCAGCAGCCAGGGACAGATCTACGAGCAGTACTTC. Its translation: CASSQGQIYEQYF.